Below, one T cell receptor (beta chain) is given with its context. What it binds is not known. Indicated treatment: PENTA 11 planned treatment interruption arm or continuous ART arm. The data were obtained in a study of HIV-infected children after antiretroviral therapy interruption. Points from the study as a whole: By the end of treatment interruption, naive CD4+ clonality (Gini) increased.

RNA-based 3' RACE libraries used unique molecular identifiers. MiXCR, applied by TCRdb to the 3' RACE reads, yields one record per CDR3 protein. The table lists about 86,000 distinct CDR3 sequences, 6% to 8.5% of them singletons, with roughly 1% in the top ten. V shed 3 bases and J shed 0 bases, with 15 bases lying between them. CDR1 and CDR2 from the germline V gene are LGHDT and YNNKEL (reference sequence). The CDR3 extends over 17 amino acids. The chain has TRBV3-1 and TRBJ1-3; perhaps TRBD1 as D (5 bases). This TCR came from a pool of human donors with HIV. This sample comprised CD45RA+ CD4+ T cells from PBMCs, pooled from several time points, obtained from a donor given antiretroviral therapy, either interrupted or continuous. Indicated subset: naive CD4+ CD45RA+ CD45RO- T cells. The DNA for the CDR3 is TGTGCCAGCAGCCACGTTTTTCACAGGAGCTCTGGAAACACCATATATTTT. Translation: CASSHVFHRSSGNTIYF.